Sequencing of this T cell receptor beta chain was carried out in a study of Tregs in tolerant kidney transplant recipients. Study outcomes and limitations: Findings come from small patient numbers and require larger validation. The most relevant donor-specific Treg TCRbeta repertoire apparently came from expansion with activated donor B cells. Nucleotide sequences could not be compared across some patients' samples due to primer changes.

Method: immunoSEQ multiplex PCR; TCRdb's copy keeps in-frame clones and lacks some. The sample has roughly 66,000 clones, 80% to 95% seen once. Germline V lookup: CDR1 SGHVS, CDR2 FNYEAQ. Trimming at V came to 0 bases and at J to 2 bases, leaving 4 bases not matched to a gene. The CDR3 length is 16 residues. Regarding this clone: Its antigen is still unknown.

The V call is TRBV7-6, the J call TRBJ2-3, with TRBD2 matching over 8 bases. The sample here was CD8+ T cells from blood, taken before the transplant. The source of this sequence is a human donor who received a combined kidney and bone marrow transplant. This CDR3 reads CASSLAGGRPTDTQYF. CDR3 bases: TGTGCCAGCAGCTTAGCGGGCGGGAGGCCCACAGATACGCAGTATTTT.